These 22 T cell receptor beta chains were sequenced from one sample in a study of CD8 T cells in ankylosing spondylitis (TCRdb year 2017). General findings and caveats noted by the study authors: A TCR beta motif of roughly 8 highly homologous amino acid variants appeared characteristic of blood from ankylosing spondylitis patients.

Preparation of the library involved 5' RACE. TCRdb records Illumina HiSeq 2500 as the sequencer. Using fastp trimming at Q25 and MiXCR clonotype assembly, TCRdb reanalyzed the public sequencing data and kept in-frame beta chains. One record per CDR3 amino acid sequence lists the most common genes and DNA. The sample data list about 540,000 distinct CDR3 sequences, and roughly an eighth of these were observed just once. The top ten clonotypes cover around 6.8% of the sample. These receptors are not linked to any known antigen. The source material was blood, either unsorted or a sorted T cell fraction (not recorded which). The receptors were sampled from a male donor with ankylosing spondylitis.

V and J are TRBV6-5 and TRBJ2-3; D could derive from TRBD1 or TRBD2 (5 bases each). V lost 7 bases and J 5 bases, leaving 19 bases between the germline ends. The CDR3 loop spans 15 amino acids. CDR1 is MNHEY and CDR2 is SVGAGI in the germline V gene. The CDR3, as DNA: TGTGCCAGCACTTCATGGGGCCCAGCGGAAGATACGCAGTATTTT. Translating gives CASTSWGPAEDTQYF.

This clonotype was counted a few times. The chain recombines TRBV6-4 with TRBJ2-7, with 7 bases that match TRBD2. Trimming at V came to 9 bases and at J to 0 bases, leaving 5 bases not matched to a gene. CDR1 is MRHNA, CDR2 SNTAGT, per germline. CDR3 length equals 13 residues. The CDR3 loop is CASPPGGSYEQYV. The CDR3 region has the DNA TGTGCCAGTCCGCCGGGAGGCTCCTACGAGCAGTACGTC.

This clonotype was counted between two and nine times. The chain carries TRBV5-1 and TRBJ2-5; 9 bases map to TRBD1. V trimming: 5 bases; J trimming: 2 bases; junction bases outside the gene matches: 7. Looked up from germline, CDR1 is SGHRS and CDR2 is YFSETQ. The CDR3 consists of 15 residues. This chain's CDR3 is CASSRQGVPQETQYF. In nucleotides, the CDR3 is TGCGCCAGCAGTCGACAGGGGGTCCCTCAAGAGACCCAGTACTTC.

The rearrangement joins TRBV20-1 to TRBJ2-1; D is unclear. The CDR3 loop spans 11 amino acids. From germline, CDR1 is DFQATT and CDR2 SNEGSKA (reference sequence). V gave up 3 bases and J gave up 7 bases, with 7 bases separating them. The CDR3: CSASRQNEQFF. DNA of the CDR3: TGCAGTGCTAGTCGGCAGAATGAGCAGTTCTTC.

This clonotype was seen more than once but under ten times. This chain uses TRBV18 with TRBJ2-3; TRBD1 matches at 10 bases. V shed 6 bases and J 2 bases; nucleotides not matched to a gene: 8. The CDR3 is made up of 16 amino acids. CDR1 KGHSH and CDR2 LQKENI come from the germline V gene. The CDR3 sequence is CASSLRQGANTDTQYF. Here the CDR3 DNA reads TGTGCCAGCTCGCTAAGACAGGGGGCCAACACAGATACGCAGTATTTT.

A few counts support this clonotype. The chain couples TRBV5-6 to TRBJ1-2; D might be TRBD1 (5 bases). This CDR3 comprises 11 residues. CDR1 and CDR2 from the germline V gene are SGHDT and YYEEEE. Between the trimmed V and J ends, which lost 3 bases and 13 bases, there was a span of 13 bases. CDR3 DNA sequence: TGTGCCAGCAGCTGGGGCGCGCTTTTCACCTTC. Translation gives CASSWGALFTF.

The gene calls are TRBV29-1 and TRBJ2-3; 9 bases fit TRBD2. With V trimmed by 5 bases and J by 12 bases, 12 bases remained unmatched. This CDR3 spans 13 amino acids. The germline V gene encodes CDR1 SQVTM and CDR2 ANQGSEA. CDR3 nucleotide sequence: TGCAGCGTTACCATTGGGGGACTAGCTTTACAGTATTTT. Amino acid sequence: CSVTIGGLALQYF.

This clonotype has only a few counts. V and J are TRBV6-1 and TRBJ1-5; D may be TRBD1 (6 bases). The CDR3 has 14 residues. V dropped 8 bases and J dropped 5 bases, with 16 bases sitting between them. Germline V lookup: CDR1 MNHNS, CDR2 SASEGT. DNA for the CDR3: TGTGCCAGCTCGAGGGGGGCGACGGATCAGCCCCAGCATTTT. Protein: CASSRGATDQPQHF.

Ten or more counts support this clonotype. The V call is TRBV11-2, the J call TRBJ2-2; possibly TRBD1 for D (5 bases). CDR1 is SGHAT, CDR2 FQNNGV, per germline. The CDR3 contains 13 residues. With 5 bases removed from V and 7 bases from J, the gap between germline ends came to 11 bases. CDR3 protein: CASSPGIVGELFF. The CDR3 DNA sequence: TGTGCCAGCAGCCCAGGGATCGTCGGGGAGCTGTTTTTT.

This clonotype was counted at least ten times. The chain recombines TRBV11-2 with TRBJ2-7, with a weak D call TRBD1 (5 bases). Looked up from germline, CDR1 is SGHAT and CDR2 is FQNNGV. This CDR3 spans 12 amino acids. Trimming removed 5 bases from V and 5 bases from J, with 10 bases in between. This chain's CDR3 is CASSQLGDEQYF. The CDR3 DNA reads as TGTGCCAGCAGCCAGCTAGGGGACGAGCAGTACTTC.

This clonotype has only a few counts. The J gene is TRBJ1-1, the V gene TRBV27; 10 bases map to TRBD1. CDR1 MNHEY and CDR2 SMNVEV come from the germline V gene (reference sequence). V dropped 5 bases and J dropped 3; count of bases not matched to a gene: 9. The CDR3 loop spans 16 amino acids. CDR3 coding DNA: TGTGCCAGCAGTACCGGGACAGGGGCGTATTACACTGAAGCTTTCTTT. Translating gives CASSTGTGAYYTEAFF.

This clonotype was observed a handful of times. V usage is TRBV5-1 and J usage is TRBJ2-5; either TRBD1 or TRBD2 may supply D (5 bases each). V lost 4 bases, J lost 0 bases, and 13 bases lay in between. The CDR3 totals 15 residues. CDR1 and CDR2 from the germline V gene are SGHRS and YFSETQ. The CDR3 nucleotides are TGCGCCAGCAGCCATGGAACGGGACACCAAGAGACCCAGTACTTC. This codes for CASSHGTGHQETQYF. The full variable domain, its missing parts supplied by reference TRBV5-1 and TRBJ2-5, is KAGVTQTPRYLIKTRGQQVTLSCSPISGHRSVSWYQQTPGQGLQFLFEYFSETQRNKGNFPGRFSGRQFSNSRSEMNVSTLELGDSALYLCASSHGTGHQETQYFGPGTRLLVL.

V and J are TRBV6-1 and TRBJ2-3; a possible D gene is TRBD1 (5 bases). The CDR3 totals 14 residues. Germline V CDR1 and CDR2: MNHNS, SASEGT. Trimming left V 6 bases short and J 0 bases short, with 10 bases between. The CDR3 reads CASREAGSTDTQYF. CDR3 in DNA: TGTGCCAGCAGAGAGGCAGGGAGCACAGATACGCAGTATTTT.

This clonotype was seen more than once but under ten times. The V gene is TRBV18, the J gene TRBJ2-5, with 12 bases aligning to TRBD1. CDR3 size: 16 residues. The trim removed 3 bases at V and 4 bases at J, leaving 6 bases unmatched. The germline gives CDR1 KGHSH, CDR2 LQKENI. CDR3 bases: TGTGCCAGCTCACCGCCGGGACAGGGGGCCGGAGAGACCCAGTACTTC. Amino acid sequence: CASSPPGQGAGETQYF.

With respect to this clonotype: With a much larger clone just one base away, this may be a read error. V and J are TRBV30 and TRBJ1-1, with 7 bases lining up with TRBD1. This CDR3 is built from 13 residues. CDR1 GTSNPN and CDR2 SVGIG come from the germline V gene (reference sequence). The CDR3 DNA sequence: TGTGCCTGCTACGGGACAGTGAGCGCTGAAGTTTTCTTT. It codes for CACYGTVSAEVFF.

V gene TRBV27 combines with J gene TRBJ2-1, with a possible D match to TRBD1 (6 bases). Between the trimmed V and J ends, which lost 3 bases and 8 bases, there was a span of 14 bases. Per germline, CDR1 MNHEY and CDR2 SMNVEV (reference sequence). This CDR3 spans 14 amino acids. CDR3 in DNA: TGTGCCAGCAGTTTTTTAGACAGGAGTCATGAGCAGTTCTTC. Its protein product is CASSFLDRSHEQFF.

This clonotype showed up just a few times. The chain couples TRBV29-1 to TRBJ1-2; no clear D gene. Germline CDR1 reads SQVTM; CDR2 reads ANQGSEA. V was trimmed by 4 bases and J by 2 bases, leaving 14 bases between them. The CDR3 runs to 14 residues. Here the CDR3 reads CSVGGAELNYGYTF. The CDR3 DNA is TGCAGCGTTGGAGGAGCAGAGCTAAACTATGGCTACACCTTC.

This chain uses TRBV29-1 with TRBJ2-5; 11 bases are shared with TRBD2. The ends lost 4 bases at V and 3 bases at J; junction bases unmatched: 4. The CDR3 has 14 residues. In germline, CDR1 is SQVTM, CDR2 ANQGSEA. The CDR3 loop is CSVVLAGAKETQYF. The CDR3 nucleotides read TGCAGCGTTGTACTAGCGGGAGCGAAAGAGACCCAGTACTTC.

This clonotype was observed a handful of times. This chain connects TRBV6-1 to TRBJ2-5, with D possibly TRBD1 on 6 matching bases. Trimming removed 1 base from V and 5 bases from J, with 11 bases in between. The CDR3 is made up of 14 amino acids. Per the germline V gene, CDR1 is MNHNS and CDR2 is SASEGT. CDR3 residues: CASSEGGGWETQYF. The CDR3 DNA sequence: TGTGCCAGCAGTGAAGGTGGGGGCTGGGAGACCCAGTACTTC.

The DNA for the CDR3 is TGTGCCAGCAGTTCACAGGGCCTTAAGCTGGCCAAAAACATTCAGTACTTC. This encodes CASSSQGLKLAKNIQYF. This chain uses TRBV7-2 with TRBJ2-4, with D possibly being TRBD1 (6 bases). CDR1 is SGHTA, CDR2 FQGNSA, per germline. The CDR3 spans 17 residues. With 6 bases removed from V and 1 base from J, the gap between germline ends came to 19 bases.

This clonotype showed up just a few times. The chain is built from TRBV4-2 and TRBJ1-1, with a tentative D call TRBD1 (5 bases). The V gene lost 0 bases and the J gene lost 7 bases, with 12 bases spanning the gap. The CDR3 runs to 14 residues. CDR1 and CDR2 from the germline V gene are LGHNA and YNFKEQ. This CDR3 is CASSQEGRVVEAFF. The DNA of the CDR3 is TGTGCCAGCAGCCAAGAAGGCAGGGTCGTTGAAGCTTTCTTT.

The gene calls are TRBV20-1 and TRBJ1-1, with no clear D. Trimming took off 3 bases at V and 3 bases at J, with 5 bases between the two ends. Germline-derived CDR1 and CDR2 are DFQATT and SNEGSKA (reference sequence). CDR3 length equals 11 residues. The CDR3 nucleotides are TGCAGTGCTAGGAGCGACACTGAAGCTTTCTTT. It codes for CSARSDTEAFF.